Following are 32 T cell receptor beta chains from one sample sequenced in a study of cytomegalovirus exposure and HLA in healthy donors. Primers: 60 Vbeta forward and 13 Jbeta reverse. Profiling relied on immunoSEQ multiplex PCR, and the TCRdb table lists in-frame clones only, not all of them. The sample includes 270,000 or so clones, 75% to 90% of them seen just once. The sample consisted of PBMCs. The receptors derive from a man between 40 and 49 years old in good health and CMV-seropositive.

The chain employs TRBV5-8 and TRBJ1-2, with TRBD1 as a possible D gene (5 bases). Germline V gene lookup returns CDR1 SGHTS and CDR2 YDEGEE. CDR3 length: 14 residues. Trimming took 2 bases from V and 8 from J, leaving 16 bases between them. Written as DNA, the CDR3 is TGTGCCAGCAGCTTCGTCCGGGGGACTGGCGGCTACACCTTC. This codes for CASSFVRGTGGYTF.

The chain is built from TRBV6-6 and TRBJ2-7, with a tentative D call TRBD2 (6 bases). The V end was cut by 1 base, the J end by 3 bases, with 16 bases between. Germline CDR1 is MNHNY and CDR2 is SVGAGI (reference sequence). The CDR3 spans 16 residues. The CDR3 spells CASSYWADLGGYEQYF. CDR3 DNA sequence: TGTGCCAGCAGTTACTGGGCGGATTTGGGGGGCTACGAGCAGTACTTC.

V and J are TRBV7-8 and TRBJ1-5; no reliable D call. The CDR3 loop spans 15 amino acids. Trimming pared 0 bases from V and 4 bases from J, leaving 10 bases between. Germline values: CDR1 SGHVS, CDR2 FQNEAQ. This CDR3 is CASSLATPGNQPQHF. As DNA, the CDR3 is TGTGCCAGCAGCTTAGCGACCCCGGGGAATCAGCCCCAGCATTTT.

This rearrangement joins TRBV7-8 to TRBJ1-2; TRBD1 aligns across 10 bases. This CDR3 is 17 amino acids long. Germline V gene data show CDR1 as SGHVS and CDR2 as FQNEAQ. V was clipped by 0 bases and J by 5 bases; unmatched bases: 9. The CDR3 spells CASSLAPGQGSPYGYTF. Written as DNA, the CDR3 is TGTGCCAGCAGCTTAGCCCCGGGACAGGGGTCTCCGTATGGCTACACCTTC.

This clone was seen only once. The chain combines TRBV13 with TRBJ2-7, with 8 nucleotides matching TRBD1. The CDR3 runs to 15 residues. Germline lookup yields CDR1 PRHDT and CDR2 FYEKMQ (reference sequence). Trimming removed 5 bases from V and 2 bases from J; junction bases left unmatched: 8. The chain's CDR3 is CASSQNRDRTYEQYF. For the CDR3, the DNA is TGTGCCAGCAGCCAAAACCGGGACAGGACCTACGAGCAGTACTTC.

In its sample, this clone was seen a few times. The chain couples TRBV6-1 to TRBJ1-1; no reliable D call. The germline CDR1 and CDR2 sequences are MNHNS and SASEGT. Trimming shortened V by 9 bases and J by 1 base, and 15 bases separated the two germline ends. The CDR3 has 14 amino acids. CDR3 amino acids: CASIVLGGNTEAFF. DNA for the CDR3: TGTGCCAGTATCGTCCTGGGAGGGAACACTGAAGCTTTCTTT.

The V call is TRBV5-1, the J call TRBJ2-5; 10 bases are shared with TRBD1. With V trimmed by 3 bases and J by 6 bases, 8 bases remained unmatched. The CDR3 loop spans 15 amino acids. Germline lookup yields CDR1 SGHRS and CDR2 YFSETQ. The DNA for the CDR3 is TGCGCCAGCAGCTCCCCCGGGACAGGGGAGAAGACCCAGTACTTC. Translation gives CASSSPGTGEKTQYF.

This clone was seen more than once but under ten times. The gene calls are TRBV6-6 and TRBJ2-7, with D uncertain. Trimming removed 8 bases at V and 1 base at J, with 12 bases between. In germline, CDR1 is MNHNY, CDR2 SVGAGI (reference sequence). This CDR3 is 13 amino acids long. The CDR3, as DNA: TGTGCCAGCCAGGATGATAATTCCTACGAGCAGTACTTC. It encodes CASQDDNSYEQYF.

V and J are TRBV7-2 and TRBJ1-2; D gene unclear. The V end was cut by 1 base, the J end by 8 bases, with 5 bases between. Germline V CDR1 and CDR2: SGHTA, FQGNSA. The CDR3 totals 11 residues. The chain's CDR3 is CASSLGHGYTF. The CDR3 DNA follows: TGTGCCAGCAGCTTAGGACACGGCTACACCTTC.

With respect to this clone: Within the sample, other DNA sequences also encode this same CDR3. V and J are TRBV27 and TRBJ2-7; D unclear. Trimming stripped 3 bases from V and 1 base from J, with 7 bases between. The CDR3 has 13 residues. Per germline, CDR1 MNHEY and CDR2 SMNVEV (reference sequence). CDR3 residues: CASSLRGSYEQYF. The CDR3 DNA follows: TGTGCCAGCAGTTTGAGAGGATCCTACGAGCAGTACTTC.

The sample holds one count of this clone. This sequence joins TRBV7-2 and TRBJ2-1, with TRBD2 matching 13 bases. J lost 3 bases, V lost 4 bases, and 9 bases had no gene match. The germline gives CDR1 SGHTA, CDR2 FQGNSA. The CDR3 totals 18 residues. The CDR3 reads CASSSGTSGDFFYNEQFF. CDR3 bases: TGTGCCAGCAGCTCCGGGACTAGCGGGGACTTCTTCTACAATGAGCAGTTCTTC. The full variable domain, with the rest looked up from reference TRBV7-2 and TRBJ2-1, is GAGVSQSPSNKVTEKGKDVELRCDPISGHTALYWYRQSLGQGLEFLIYFQGNSAPDKSGLPSDRFSAERTGGSVSTLTIQRTQQEDSAVYLCASSSGTSGDFFYNEQFFGPGTRLTVL.

This sequence joins TRBV7-9 and TRBJ2-4; TRBD1 might be the D (6 bases). Germline V gives CDR1 SEHNR, CDR2 FQNEAQ (reference sequence). Between the trimmed V and J ends, which lost 0 bases and 7 bases, there was a span of 16 bases. This CDR3 has 16 amino acids. The chain's CDR3 is CASSLAGAGPGNIQYF. The CDR3 nucleotides read TGTGCCAGCAGCTTAGCGGGGGCAGGGCCTGGGAACATTCAGTACTTC.

The chain is built from TRBV27 and TRBJ2-1, with D perhaps matching TRBD1 (6 bases). V was pared by 7 bases and J by 0 bases, with 22 bases between. The germline gives CDR1 MNHEY, CDR2 SMNVEV (reference sequence). This CDR3 is 18 amino acids long. The CDR3 sequence is CASTGHWRTKSSYNEQFF. The DNA of the CDR3 is TGTGCCAGCACGGGACATTGGCGGACGAAGAGCTCCTACAATGAGCAGTTCTTC.

The J gene is TRBJ1-2, the V gene TRBV6-8; D remains ambiguous. V shed 2 bases and J shed 4 bases, with 14 bases lying between them. The germline gives CDR1 MNHGY, CDR2 SAAAGT. The CDR3 spans 15 residues. CDR3 residues: CASSYRAVRGYGYTF. CDR3 in DNA: TGTGCCAGCAGTTACCGTGCGGTCCGGGGCTATGGCTACACCTTC.

The gene calls are TRBV4-2 and TRBJ2-3; 8 positions match TRBD2. Germline V gene lookup returns CDR1 LGHNA and CDR2 YNFKEQ. J gave up 0 bases and V 4 bases, and 12 bases lay outside the gene matches. The CDR3 loop spans 18 amino acids. CDR3 sequence (DNA): TGTGCCAGCAGCCCGCGGGGGGCGGGCGCTTCTAGCACAGATACGCAGTATTTT. Its protein product is CASSPRGAGASSTDTQYF.

The CDR3 sequence is CASSWDRGPYEQYF. As DNA, the CDR3 is TGTGCCAGCAGTTGGGACAGGGGCCCCTACGAGCAGTACTTC. The V and J genes are TRBV6-6 and TRBJ2-7; 10 bases align to TRBD1. Looked up from germline, CDR1 is MNHNY and CDR2 is SVGAGI (reference sequence). V shed 4 bases and J 2 bases; nucleotides not matched to a gene: 2. The CDR3 totals 14 residues.

This clone was observed a handful of times. V gene TRBV5-1 combines with J gene TRBJ1-3; TRBD1 is a possible D gene (6 bases). CDR1 and CDR2 (germline): SGHRS, YFSETQ. CDR3 length: 15 residues. V was shortened by 4 bases and J by 2 bases, with 13 bases between the two germline ends. This CDR3 is CASSISGAPGNTIYF. In DNA, the CDR3 is TGCGCCAGCAGCATATCAGGGGCGCCTGGAAACACCATATATTTT.

The J gene is TRBJ1-2, the V gene TRBV28; possibly TRBD1 for D (5 bases). Trimming pared 5 bases from V and 4 bases from J, leaving 8 bases between. The CDR3 sequence is 12 residues long. CDR1 MDHEN and CDR2 SYDVKM come from the germline V gene. CDR3 residues: CASSETVYGYTF. The CDR3 bases are TGTGCCAGCAGTGAGACAGTCTATGGCTACACCTTC.

This chain connects TRBV5-1 to TRBJ2-5, with 11 bases matching TRBD2. The CDR3 covers 13 residues. Germline CDR1 and CDR2: SGHRS and YFSETQ. J gave up 14 bases and V 4 bases, and 10 bases lay outside the gene matches. The CDR3 is CASSILLAGENYF. The CDR3, as DNA: TGCGCCAGCAGCATCCTACTAGCGGGAGAAAACTACTTC.

This clone was seen a single time. The V call is TRBV5-4, the J call TRBJ2-5, with D perhaps TRBD2 (5 bases). V was clipped by 2 bases and J by 5 bases, with 13 bases between them. CDR3 length: 14 amino acids. Germline V gene data show CDR1 as SGHNT and CDR2 as YYREEE (reference sequence). As DNA, the CDR3 is TGTGCCAGCAGCTTCGAGGGAGTACGTGAGACCCAGTACTTC. As protein: CASSFEGVRETQYF.

The chain joins TRBV6-5 to TRBJ2-7, with 8 positions matching TRBD2. Germline V gene lookup returns CDR1 MNHEY and CDR2 SVGAGI. The CDR3 totals 15 residues. V trimming: 6 bases; J trimming: 4 bases; junction bases outside the gene matches: 11. The CDR3 DNA reads TGTGCCAGCAGCAACCGGCTAGCGGGCCTTTACGAGCAGTACTTC. Its translation is CASSNRLAGLYEQYF.

The chain combines TRBV10-3 with TRBJ2-7, with D unresolved. CDR3 size: 13 residues. V was cut by 2 bases and J by 5 bases, with 10 bases left in between. Germline CDR1 reads ENHRY; CDR2 reads SYGVKD. Written as DNA, the CDR3 is TGTGCCATCAGTGAGATAGTTCGAAACGAGCAGTACTTC. It encodes CAISEIVRNEQYF.

This sequence joins TRBV4-1 and TRBJ2-7; 7 bases are shared with TRBD1. J gave up 3 bases and V 1 base, and 3 bases lay outside the gene matches. Germline V gene data show CDR1 as MGHRA and CDR2 as YSYEKL. The CDR3 is 14 amino acids. CDR3 bases: TGCGCCAGCAGCCAAGTTCAGGGGGACTACGAGCAGTACTTC. It yields the protein CASSQVQGDYEQYF.

The rearrangement links TRBV27 to TRBJ1-1, with no clear D. V lost 5 bases and J lost 11, with 18 bases in between. CDR1 and CDR2 (germline): MNHEY, SMNVEV (reference sequence). This CDR3 has 13 amino acids. CDR3 nucleotide sequence: TGTGCCAGCAGTCGGGGAGTCCTGGCGGGCGCTTTCTTT. As protein: CASSRGVLAGAFF.

The rearrangement links TRBV27 to TRBJ2-1, with 8 bases identical to TRBD1. V shed 1 base, J shed 3 bases, and the junction held 8 bases outside the gene matches. The germline V gene has CDR1 MNHEY and CDR2 SMNVEV (reference sequence). CDR3 length: 17 amino acids. The CDR3 spells CASSLFPGQGNYNEQFF. The CDR3 bases are TGTGCCAGCAGTTTATTCCCCGGACAGGGAAACTACAATGAGCAGTTCTTC.

Remarks on this clone: Other DNA sequences in this specimen translate into the identical CDR3. This rearrangement joins TRBV15 to TRBJ2-3; 11 nucleotides match TRBD2. V shed 3 bases, J shed 2 bases, and the junction held 7 bases outside the gene matches. Germline V gene data show CDR1 as LNHNV and CDR2 as YYDKDF (reference sequence). This CDR3 has 17 residues. CDR3 sequence: CATSRTLAGGPTDTQYF. CDR3 DNA: TGTGCCACCAGCAGGACGTTAGCGGGAGGGCCCACAGATACGCAGTATTTT.

This clone was seen a few times. The chain couples TRBV30 to TRBJ1-1; D not certain. V dropped 0 bases and J dropped 4 bases, with 12 bases sitting between them. Germline assignment: CDR1 GTSNPN and CDR2 SVGIG (reference sequence). The CDR3 sequence is 14 residues long. The CDR3 DNA reads TGTGCCTGGAGTGTACGGGGTTGGATCACTGAAGCTTTCTTT. It yields the protein CAWSVRGWITEAFF.

The rearrangement links TRBV27 to TRBJ2-3; D not certain. Trimming shortened V by 2 bases and J by 1 base, and 10 bases separated the two germline ends. CDR1 MNHEY and CDR2 SMNVEV come from the germline V gene (reference sequence). The CDR3 is 15 amino acids. In DNA form, the CDR3 reads TGTGCCAGCAGTTTAGGTCTAAAACGCACAGATACGCAGTATTTT. Residues: CASSLGLKRTDTQYF.

The rearrangement links TRBV5-1 to TRBJ2-3, with TRBD2 identical over 8 bases. Germline V CDR1 and CDR2: SGHRS, YFSETQ. CDR3 size: 15 residues. The V segment lost 4 bases and the J segment 2 bases; nucleotides outside the gene matches: 6. CDR3 coding DNA: TGCGCCAGCAGCCGCCCAGCGGGGGACACAGATACGCAGTATTTT. Amino acid sequence: CASSRPAGDTDTQYF. Using reference TRBV5-1 and TRBJ2-3 for the parts outside the CDR3, the full variable domain is KAGVTQTPRYLIKTRGQQVTLSCSPISGHRSVSWYQQTPGQGLQFLFEYFSETQRNKGNFPGRFSGRQFSNSRSEMNVSTLELGDSALYLCASSRPAGDTDTQYFGPGTRLTVL.

The chain combines TRBV7-9 with TRBJ2-1, with 7 bases that match TRBD2. The CDR3 consists of 16 residues. Trimming at V came to 4 bases and at J to 2 bases, leaving 8 bases not matched to a gene. Germline V gives CDR1 SEHNR, CDR2 FQNEAQ (reference sequence). For the CDR3, the DNA is TGTGCCAGCAGCTCCTTTCTAGCGGACCCCTACAATGAGCAGTTCTTC. Its translation: CASSSFLADPYNEQFF.

The V call is TRBV30, the J call TRBJ2-7; TRBD2 matches at 7 bases. The germline V gene encodes CDR1 GTSNPN and CDR2 SVGIG (reference sequence). V shed 7 bases, J shed 5 bases, and the junction held 8 bases outside the gene matches. The CDR3 sequence is 12 residues long. CDR3 in amino acids: CASRRERNEQYF. In DNA form, the CDR3 reads TGTGCCTCCCGGCGGGAGCGCAACGAGCAGTACTTC.

The chain employs TRBV28 and TRBJ1-3, with 7 bases identical to TRBD1. J was trimmed by 2 bases and V by 8 bases; bases with no gene match: 3. The length of the CDR3 is 13 residues. CDR1 is MDHEN and CDR2 is SYDVKM in the germline V gene. The CDR3 loop is CASGQGAGNTIYF. As DNA, the CDR3 is TGTGCCAGCGGCCAGGGGGCTGGAAACACCATATATTTT.